This T cell receptor beta chain was sequenced for a study of post-analysis software for immune sequencing data. To note about this clonotype: The antigen is unknown.

Germline V CDR1 and CDR2: SGDLS, YYNGEE. CDR3 length equals 15 residues. V lost 0 bases to trimming and J lost 6 bases, with 13 bases between them. Unique molecular identifiers were present in the TCR beta cDNA libraries. Each CDR3 protein gets one entry after TCRdb re-called the PCR reads with MiXCR. The data show about 820,000 distinct CDR3 sequences, about 53% seen once. Notes on the study in general: When the samples were clustered directly with F measure, those that had been prepared in the same batch showed strong co-clustering. Comparison of patients with controls showed about 5 TRBV segments more frequent in patients, TRBV5-6, TRBV5-1 and TRBV20-1 among them.

The rearrangement uses TRBV9 and TRBJ2-1, with D tentatively TRBD2 (5 bases). This TCR derives from a girl between 10 and 17 years old with multiple sclerosis. The material sequenced was blood. For the CDR3, the DNA is TGTGCCAGCAGCGTAGAGGCTAGCAGGAGCAATGAGCAGTTCTTC. Translated, it gives CASSVEASRSNEQFF.